These 27 T cell receptor beta chains share one sample of origin, sequenced in a study of blood T cell repertoires in COVID-19. Profiled with immunoSEQ multiplex PCR; TCRdb holds only in-frame clones, not every one. Among approximately 110,000 clones listed, 75% to 90% were seen once. Sequencing was carried out using peripheral blood. All receptors come from a woman in her thirties or forties with acute or convalescent COVID-19.

The CDR3 sequence: CASSLNSLNTDTQYF. CDR3 nucleotide sequence: TGTGCCAGCAGCTTAAATAGCCTTAACACAGATACGCAGTATTTT. The chain couples TRBV7-2 to TRBJ2-3; D is ambiguous. Germline V gene sequence: CDR1 SGHTA, CDR2 FQGNSA. V lost 2 bases and J lost 2, with 11 bases in between. The CDR3 contains 15 residues.

The rearrangement joins TRBV4-1 to TRBJ1-6; 9 nucleotides line up with TRBD1. The CDR3 totals 16 residues. V shed 2 bases, J shed 8 bases, and the junction held 7 bases outside the gene matches. Germline V lookup: CDR1 MGHRA, CDR2 YSYEKL. The CDR3 region has the DNA TGCGCCAGCAGCCAACTCCCCGGGACAGGGCATTCACCCCTCCACTTT. Translating it yields CASSQLPGTGHSPLHF.

V gene TRBV7-2 combines with J gene TRBJ1-2; 11 bases agree with TRBD1. CDR1 is SGHTA, CDR2 FQGNSA, per germline. With 1 base clipped from V and 8 bases from J, the junction kept 6 bases outside the gene matches. CDR3 length: 15 amino acids. CDR3 DNA: TGTGCCAGCAGCTTAGGAACCGGGACAGGGGGAGGCTACACCTTC. Its protein is CASSLGTGTGGGYTF.

The genes are TRBV10-1 and TRBJ2-7; D possibly corresponds to TRBD1 (6 bases). Germline lookup yields CDR1 WNHNN and CDR2 SYGVQD (reference sequence). The germline V and J ends were trimmed by 8 bases and 2 bases, with 19 bases remaining between them. The CDR3 is made up of 15 amino acids. DNA for the CDR3: TGCGCCAGCCAGCCAGGGGTAGGAGATGCCTACGAGCAGTACTTC. Amino acids: CASQPGVGDAYEQYF.

The chain employs TRBV5-1 and TRBJ2-4; 9 bases agree with TRBD2. The ends lost 0 bases at V and 0 bases at J; junction bases unmatched: 10. This CDR3 has 19 amino acids. The germline CDR1 and CDR2 sequences are SGHRS and YFSETQ. In nucleotides, the CDR3 is TGCGCCAGCAGCTTGGAAATGCGGGGGGGCCCTCTAGCCAAAAACATTCAGTACTTC. Its translation: CASSLEMRGGPLAKNIQYF.

The chain carries TRBV7-9 and TRBJ1-3; D gene unclear. The CDR3 covers 14 residues. Looked up from germline, CDR1 is SEHNR and CDR2 is FQNEAQ (reference sequence). V lost 5 bases, J lost 2 bases, and 10 bases lay in between. The CDR3 loop is CASSRSGTGNTIYF. The DNA for the CDR3 is TGTGCCAGCAGCCGATCGGGGACTGGAAACACCATATATTTT.

This clone came up once. The CDR3 loop is CASSSWTDNYEQYF. The DNA for the CDR3 is TGTGCCAGCAGCTCCTGGACAGACAACTACGAGCAGTACTTC. J is TRBJ2-7 and V is TRBV21-1; the D call TRBD1 from the table was never checked on the DNA. TRBV21-1 is a known pseudogene. The CDR3 has 14 amino acids.

The rearrangement joins TRBV28 to TRBJ1-4; 10 bases align to TRBD1. This CDR3 has 15 residues. Trimming cost V 2 bases and J 11 bases; bases outside gene matches: 8. Germline V gene data show CDR1 as MDHEN and CDR2 as SYDVKM. The CDR3: CASSLSSGTGAKLFF. CDR3 coding DNA: TGTGCCAGCAGTTTAAGCTCCGGGACAGGGGCTAAACTGTTTTTT.

CDR3 protein: CASSQVRGSTEAFF. As DNA, the CDR3 is TGTGCCAGCAGCCAAGTCAGGGGGAGCACTGAAGCTTTCTTT. The chain recombines TRBV3-1 (or the pseudogene TRBV3-2) with TRBJ1-1; 7 bases align to TRBD1. The CDR3 totals 14 residues. Germline CDR1 reads LGHDT; CDR2 reads YNNKEL (reference sequence). The junction had 3 bases not matched to a gene; V was cut back by 1 base and J by 4 bases.

The J gene is TRBJ2-2, the V gene TRBV11-2; D possibly corresponds to TRBD2 (6 bases). V lost 5 bases and J lost 5, with 15 bases in between. The germline V gene encodes CDR1 SGHAT and CDR2 FQNNGV. This CDR3 comprises 15 residues. CDR3 region: CASSTSSLGTGELFF. The CDR3 DNA is TGTGCCAGCAGCACTAGCTCCCTGGGAACCGGGGAGCTGTTTTTT. Full variable domain (outside the CDR3, taken from reference TRBV11-2 and TRBJ2-2): EAGVAQSPRYKIIEKRQSVAFWCNPISGHATLYWYQQILGQGPKLLIQFQNNGVVDDSQLPKDRFSAERLKGVDSTLKIQPAKLEDSAVYLCASSTSSLGTGELFFGEGSRLTVL.

Concerning this clone itself: Its ends do not fully match the called genes, so a read error is possible. This chain connects TRBV5-6 to TRBJ1-5; the D is unclear. The CDR3 is 12 amino acids. The germline CDR1 and CDR2 sequences are SGHDT and YYEEEE. CDR3 DNA: TGTGTCAGCAGCTTGTATAATCAGCCCCAGCATTTT. Translation gives CVSSLYNQPQHF.

The genes are TRBV7-3 and TRBJ2-1; a possible D gene is TRBD2 (6 bases). Germline values: CDR1 SGHTA, CDR2 FQGTGA. The CDR3 is 15 residues long. Between the trimmed V and J ends, which lost 1 base and 0 bases, there was a span of 7 bases. The CDR3 here is CASSLRTTSYNEQFF. CDR3 bases: TGTGCCAGCAGCTTAAGGACTACCTCCTACAATGAGCAGTTCTTC.

The chain employs TRBV15 and TRBJ1-5; D may be TRBD1 (6 bases). The germline V gene encodes CDR1 LNHNV and CDR2 YYDKDF (reference sequence). The CDR3 runs to 16 residues. The ends were cut back, 2 bases at V and 3 bases at J, with 14 bases in the middle. CDR3 sequence: CATSRTLNRDNQPQHF. The CDR3 DNA follows: TGTGCCACCAGCAGAACCCTCAACAGGGACAATCAGCCCCAGCATTTT.

The chain uses TRBV5-4 and TRBJ1-6; TRBD1 is a possible D gene (5 bases). CDR3 length equals 18 residues. Trimming cost V 4 bases and J 5 bases, with 22 bases left between them. Per the germline V gene, CDR1 is SGHNT and CDR2 is YYREEE (reference sequence). The DNA for the CDR3 is TGTGCCAGCAGCGTTACCGGGACTCAAACCTGGGATAATTCACCCCTCCACTTT. Its protein product is CASSVTGTQTWDNSPLHF.

The V and J genes are TRBV27 and TRBJ1-2; 9 nucleotides agree with TRBD1. V lost 5 bases and J lost 7; bases outside the gene matches: 14. The CDR3 spans 16 residues. Germline CDR1 reads MNHEY; CDR2 reads SMNVEV (reference sequence). The CDR3 nucleotides are TGTGCCAGCAGTGGACGGACAGGGGTTGTGAGTGGTGGCTACACCTTC. Its translation: CASSGRTGVVSGGYTF.

J is TRBJ1-1 and V is TRBV27; a weak D match, TRBD1 (5 bases). The CDR3 covers 15 residues. Trimming shortened V by 1 base and J by 3 bases, and 12 bases separated the two germline ends. The germline V gene encodes CDR1 MNHEY and CDR2 SMNVEV (reference sequence). CDR3 sequence reads: CASSLFATVHTEAFF. As DNA, the CDR3 is TGTGCCAGCAGTTTATTCGCGACAGTTCACACTGAAGCTTTCTTT.

V and J are TRBV5-5 and TRBJ1-4; 10 positions match TRBD1. There are 17 residues in the CDR3. Germline CDR1 is SGHKS and CDR2 is YYEKEE (reference sequence). V dropped 3 bases and J dropped 0; count of bases not matched to a gene: 5. The CDR3 spells CASSSGQGLATNEKLFF. The CDR3 nucleotides read TGTGCCAGCAGCTCGGGACAGGGGCTGGCAACTAATGAAAAACTGTTTTTT.

The V call is TRBV12-3 or TRBV12-4, the J call TRBJ1-2; 10 bases match TRBD1. The CDR3 is made up of 13 amino acids. The V segment lost 3 bases and the J segment 8 bases; nucleotides outside the gene matches: 3. CDR3 in DNA: TGTGCCAGCAGTTTGGGACAGGGGCGCGGCTACACCTTC. Its translation: CASSLGQGRGYTF.

The CDR3 region is CASSQDWGREQFF. CDR3 nucleotide sequence: TGTGCCAGCAGCCAAGATTGGGGGAGGGAGCAGTTCTTC. The chain combines TRBV14 with TRBJ2-1; a weak D match, TRBD2 (6 bases). Per the germline V gene, CDR1 is SGHDN and CDR2 is FVKESK. The CDR3 is 13 residues long. V gave up 0 bases and J gave up 10 bases, with 10 bases separating them.

The chain combines TRBV3-1 (or the pseudogene TRBV3-2) with TRBJ1-2; 10 bases are a match to TRBD1. J gave up 6 bases and V 4 bases, and 5 bases lay outside the gene matches. Looked up from germline, CDR1 is LGHDT and CDR2 is YNNKEL (reference sequence). This CDR3 has 14 amino acids. CDR3 in DNA: TGTGCCAGCAGCCTGGGACAGGGGATGAATGGCTACACCTTC. Translation gives CASSLGQGMNGYTF.

The chain uses TRBV19 and TRBJ1-4, with D hard to call. This CDR3 is 14 amino acids long. In germline, CDR1 is LNHDA, CDR2 SQIVND (reference sequence). Between the trimmed V and J ends, which lost 3 bases and 8 bases, there was a span of 13 bases. The CDR3 protein is CASSIPWGGEKLFF. The CDR3 DNA sequence: TGTGCCAGTAGTATTCCGTGGGGAGGAGAAAAACTGTTTTTT.

J is TRBJ2-1 and V is TRBV6-5; 8 bases agree with TRBD2. The V and J ends lost 2 bases and 2 bases, in that order; junction bases with no gene match: 2. Germline CDR1 MNHEY, CDR2 SVGAGI. The CDR3 has 15 residues. The CDR3 DNA reads TGTGCCAGCAGTTACGGGACTAGTCCCTACAATGAGCAGTTCTTC. Protein sequence: CASSYGTSPYNEQFF.

This clone was recorded once. The V call is TRBV6-5, the J call TRBJ1-1; the D gene is possibly TRBD1 (5 bases). The germline V gene encodes CDR1 MNHEY and CDR2 SVGAGI. The CDR3 is made up of 15 amino acids. Trimming removed 5 bases at V and 7 bases at J, with 20 bases between. The CDR3 here is CASSHRGRGKNEAFF. In DNA, the CDR3 is TGTGCCAGCAGTCACCGGGGGAGGGGAAAGAATGAAGCTTTCTTT.

The chain links TRBV7-3 to TRBJ2-1; 12 nucleotides align to TRBD2. V dropped 1 base and J dropped 0; count of bases not matched to a gene: 7. The CDR3 is made up of 19 amino acids. Germline CDR1 and CDR2: SGHTA and FQGTGA. This CDR3 is CASSLNPSGGVSSYNEQFF. The CDR3 nucleotides read TGTGCCAGCAGCTTAAACCCTAGCGGGGGGGTTAGCTCCTACAATGAGCAGTTCTTC.

The CDR3 nucleotides are TGTGCCAGCAGCCTGGACAGGGGTGAACAGCCCCAGCATTTT. Translation gives CASSLDRGEQPQHF. The chain carries TRBV7-9 and TRBJ1-5; TRBD1 matches 9 bases. The germline V gene encodes CDR1 SEHNR and CDR2 FQNEAQ (reference sequence). This CDR3 region has 14 residues. Trimming cost V 5 bases and J 7 bases; bases outside gene matches: 6.

The chain joins TRBV6-5 to TRBJ1-1; the D gene is possibly TRBD1 (5 bases). CDR1 and CDR2 (germline): MNHEY, SVGAGI. The CDR3 covers 13 residues. V gave up 10 bases and J gave up 1 base, with 13 bases separating them. Here the CDR3 DNA reads TGTGCCACCGATCAGGGTAGGAACACTGAAGCTTTCTTT. Its protein product is CATDQGRNTEAFF.

This chain connects TRBV12-3 or TRBV12-4 to TRBJ1-2; D possibly corresponds to TRBD1 (5 bases). The CDR3 runs to 13 residues. V was cut by 3 bases and J by 2 bases, with 7 bases left in between. CDR3 nucleotides: TGTGCCAGCAGTTTGGGGGGAAACTATGGCTACACCTTC. Encoded protein: CASSLGGNYGYTF.